This TCR beta chain appears in the sequencing data of a study of Ad26.COV2.S vaccination and SARS-CoV-2 variants. Treatment denoted: roughly 19 received Ad26.COV2.S at low or high dose, single or two shots; about five received placebo; per-sample allocation not given. Specimen acquisition occurred on day 63 following the initial vaccine or placebo injection. The V and J ends lost 5 bases and 2 bases respectively, with 15 bases between them. The CDR3 is 15 amino acids. CDR1 and CDR2 (germline): SEHNR, FQNEAQ (reference sequence). Clones were sequenced by immunoSEQ multiplex PCR, and TCRdb holds only the in-frame ones, with some missing. The sample shows 360,000 or so clones, about nine tenths of them seen only once.

This specimen consisted of peripheral blood, obtained in a trial of Ad26.COV2.S vaccine versus placebo. This sequence joins TRBV7-9 and TRBJ1-1, with D possibly being TRBD1 (6 bases). The TCR sequence derives from a person between 18 and 65 years old who received the Ad26.COV2.S COVID-19 vaccine or a placebo. The CDR3 DNA is TGTGCCAGCAGCAATAAACAGGGTCCAAACACTGAAGCTTTCTTT. Translation: CASSNKQGPNTEAFF.